This TCR beta chain stems from a study of CD8 T cells in ankylosing spondylitis. Turning to this clonotype: Its antigen is unknown.

General study points: What seemed typical of ankylosing spondylitis blood was a TCR beta motif built from about 8 highly homologous variants. The clones that were linked to disease were reported to be significantly enriched in matched synovial fluid samples from ankylosing spondylitis patients.

Germline loops: CDR1 SGDLS, CDR2 YYNGEE. The junction had 6 bases not matched to a gene; V was cut back by 3 bases and J by 5 bases. The CDR3 is 15 residues long. Each TCR beta library was made by quantitative 5'-RACE that incorporated molecular barcodes. TCRdb processed the 5' RACE reads anew with MiXCR; each CDR3 protein has one entry. The table records around 440,000 distinct CDR3 sequences, about 15% of them present only once. Sequencing was done on a sample of blood, either unsorted or a sorted T cell fraction (not recorded which). The TCR sequence derives from a male donor with ankylosing spondylitis. This chain links TRBV9 with TRBJ2-3; TRBD2 matches at 10 bases. The CDR3 sequence is CASSGERGGVDTQYF. The CDR3, as DNA: TGTGCCAGCAGCGGTGAGCGGGGGGGCGTAGATACGCAGTATTTT.